This T cell receptor (beta chain) was sequenced during a study of shared clonotypes between healthy human individuals. Study summary: The composition of the donors was a couple of women and three men aged 18 to 49.

The CDR3 has 17 amino acids. Trimming took off 5 bases at V and 2 bases at J, with 22 bases between the two ends. The germline CDR1 and CDR2 sequences are MNHEY and SMNVEV (reference sequence). Data came from immunoSEQ multiplex PCR; TCRdb stores just in-frame clones and leaves some out. The data contain hundreds of thousands of clones, approximately 79% of them singletons. V is TRBV27 and J is TRBJ2-7, with D perhaps matching TRBD2 (6 bases). Specimen: memory CD4+ T cells sorted from blood. The subset is: CD45RA-negative fraction. This receptor was taken from a woman aged 25 to 39 in good health. The CDR3: CASSPGEGVAFTYEQYF. CDR3 nucleotide sequence: TGTGCCAGCAGTCCGGGGGAAGGGGTAGCATTCACCTACGAGCAGTACTTC.